The present entry profiles one T cell receptor (beta chain) with its context. Germline CDR1 MDHEN, CDR2 SYDVKM. V shed 5 bases and J shed 6 bases, with 20 bases lying between them. The CDR3 length is 15 residues. The data were taken from a study of shared clonotypes between healthy human individuals. The repertoire was sequenced with immunoSEQ multiplex PCR; TCRdb's copy has only in-frame clones and lacks some. The repertoire holds roughly 2,500,000 clones, with roughly 93% as singletons. Sequencing was done on a sample of naive CD4+ T cells from PBMCs. This sample's subset: CD45RA+ positively selected. V is TRBV28 and J is TRBJ2-7, with D unresolved. The sequence was obtained from a man aged 18 to 35 in good health. Some clones in this sample may be carry-over from other donors' samples. The CDR3: CASSESQALLREQYF. The CDR3 region has the DNA TGTGCCAGCAGTGAGTCCCAAGCATTGTTACGCGAGCAGTACTTC.